This entry is about one TCR beta chain. Its target is not known. This record belongs to a study of CD4+ T cells in melanoma. Regarding the study as a whole: A reported correlation linked neoantigen-specific CD4+ T cells to CD8+, macrophage and B cell function. Diverse differentiation states were reported for melanoma neoantigen-specific CD4+ T cells.

Per germline, CDR1 SGHNT and CDR2 YENEEA. This CDR3 spans 12 amino acids. Trimming removed 6 bases at V and 6 bases at J, with 12 bases between. The repertoire was sequenced with immunoSEQ multiplex PCR; TCRdb's copy has only in-frame clones and lacks some. Counted here are 10,000 to 12,000 clones, 64% occurring once; the ten biggest clones make up about 13%. The sample consisted of cells from a culture (not recorded whether cultured in vitro). The rearrangement joins TRBV11-3 to TRBJ2-7; D is possibly TRBD1 (5 bases). This TCR came from a human donor with melanoma. The CDR3 protein is CASRIWTIEQYF. CDR3 in DNA: TGTGCCAGCAGGATTTGGACAATCGAGCAGTACTTC.